This paragraph covers one TCR beta chain sequence. Antigen specificity is unknown. CD4+ cells underwent separation, giving CD45RA+ naive and CD45RA-negative memory subsets. This record comes from a study of shared clonotypes between healthy human individuals. TCRdb keeps only in-frame clones here, not all; method: immunoSEQ multiplex PCR. Of 2.5 million or so clones in the sample, approximately 90% are singletons; the top ten hold around 0.14%. Broader study findings: Clonotypes which were not shared had lower generation probabilities than clonotypes that all four donors shared. Naive CD4 clonotypes overlapped across several donors at roughly 5%.

The clonotype comes from a man aged 18 to 29 in good health. Sequencing used naive CD4+ T cells sorted from blood. The subset here: CD45RA+ positively selected.

CDR3 amino acids: CAWSLDSLNTEAFF. The CDR3 DNA is TGTGCCTGGAGTTTGGACAGTTTGAACACTGAAGCTTTCTTT. The chain couples TRBV30 to TRBJ1-1, with a tentative D call TRBD1 (6 bases). V lost 2 bases and J 0 bases, leaving 10 bases between the germline ends. This CDR3 has 14 residues. CDR1 is GTSNPN and CDR2 is SVGIG in the germline V gene (reference sequence).